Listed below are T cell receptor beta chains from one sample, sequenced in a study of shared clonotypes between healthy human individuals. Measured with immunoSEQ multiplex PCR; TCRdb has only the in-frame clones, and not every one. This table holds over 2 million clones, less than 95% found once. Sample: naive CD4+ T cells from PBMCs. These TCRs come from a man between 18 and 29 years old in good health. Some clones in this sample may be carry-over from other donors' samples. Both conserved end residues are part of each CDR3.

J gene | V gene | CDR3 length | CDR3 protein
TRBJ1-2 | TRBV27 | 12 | CASRGQEGGYTF
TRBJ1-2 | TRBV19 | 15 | CASRTPGQGFYGYTF
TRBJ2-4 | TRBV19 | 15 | CASTARRDGLNIQYF
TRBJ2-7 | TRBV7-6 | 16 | CASSLVSGTISYEQYF
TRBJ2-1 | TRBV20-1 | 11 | CSATERGEQFF
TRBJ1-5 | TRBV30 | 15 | CAWSKLDFSNQPQHF
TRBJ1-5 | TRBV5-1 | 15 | CASSLTPLANQPQHF
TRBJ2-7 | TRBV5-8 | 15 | CASRLVGTGAYEQYF
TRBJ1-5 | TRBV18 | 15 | CASSQGTNSNQPQHF
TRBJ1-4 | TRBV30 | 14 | CAWNQGATNEKLFF
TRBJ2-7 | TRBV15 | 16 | CATSRDLVLAGREQYF
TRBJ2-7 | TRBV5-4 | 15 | CASSPTGGTGYEQYF
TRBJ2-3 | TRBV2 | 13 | CASNGGPPDTQYF
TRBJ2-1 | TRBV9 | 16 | CASSARGNEGTNEQFF
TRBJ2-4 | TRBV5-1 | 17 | CASSLGLAGGHRNIQYF
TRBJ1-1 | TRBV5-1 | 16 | CASSLTGSILNTEAFF
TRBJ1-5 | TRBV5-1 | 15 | CASSPGGGGNQPQHF
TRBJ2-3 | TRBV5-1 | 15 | CASRKGLAGEDTQYF
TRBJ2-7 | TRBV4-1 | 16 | CASSQPLDRTSYEQYF
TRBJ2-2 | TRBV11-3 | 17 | CASSLSVAPRATGELFF